These 2 T cell receptor beta chains originate from one sample sequenced in a study of OX40 agonist ivuxolimab in advanced cancers. Library preparation used the immunoSEQ multiplex PCR assay. Not all clones reach the TCRdb copy of this immuneACCESS table, which keeps in-frame sequences only. Checked studies attribute under half of the gap to unresolved V genes and leave the rest unexplained. This sample comprises 60,000 to 65,000 clones, around 90% of them detected only once. Jointly, the top ten make up 20% to 25% of the sample. The sequences come from CD4+ or CD8+ T cells sorted from blood, collected in a trial of the OX40 agonist ivuxolimab. All receptors derive from an adult with an advanced solid tumor such as melanoma, head and neck, liver or kidney cancer.

This chain links TRBV5-1 with TRBJ2-2; no definite D call. Germline-derived CDR1 and CDR2 are SGHRS and YFSETQ. The V end was cut by 2 bases, the J end by 3 bases, with 8 bases between. The CDR3 has 14 residues. CDR3 region: CASSFFLDTGELFF. The CDR3 bases are TGCGCCAGCAGCTTTTTCCTCGACACCGGGGAGCTGTTTTTT.

This clone rates as medium-sized. This sequence joins TRBV27 and TRBJ2-1; D unresolved. Germline CDR1 and CDR2: MNHEY and SMNVEV (reference sequence). With 2 bases removed from V and 9 bases from J, the gap between germline ends came to 8 bases. The CDR3 extends over 12 amino acids. In DNA form, the CDR3 reads TGTGCCAGCAGTTTAGTAGGACGTGAGCAGTTCTTC. This codes for CASSLVGREQFF.